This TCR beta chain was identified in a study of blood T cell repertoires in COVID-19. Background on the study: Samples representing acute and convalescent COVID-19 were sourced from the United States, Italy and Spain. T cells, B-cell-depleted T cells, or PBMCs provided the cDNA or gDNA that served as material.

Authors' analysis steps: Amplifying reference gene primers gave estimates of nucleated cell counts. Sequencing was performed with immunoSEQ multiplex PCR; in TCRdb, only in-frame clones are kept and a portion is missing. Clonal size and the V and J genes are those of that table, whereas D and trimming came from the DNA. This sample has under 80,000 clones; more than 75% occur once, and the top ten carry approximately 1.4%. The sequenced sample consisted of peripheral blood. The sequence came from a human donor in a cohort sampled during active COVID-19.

The CDR3 here is CASARVGQPQHF. CDR3 nucleotides: TGTGCCAGCGCCAGGGTCGGTCAGCCCCAGCATTTT. The chain employs TRBV6-5 and TRBJ1-5; tentatively, D is TRBD1 (5 bases). The germline gives CDR1 MNHEY, CDR2 SVGAGI. The CDR3 spans 12 residues. V lost 8 bases, J lost 6 bases, and 11 bases lay in between.